This T cell receptor (beta chain) derives from a study of control samples from healthy donors and cancer patients. Produced via immunoSEQ multiplex PCR; TCRdb's table is partial and in-frame only. The profile shows fewer than 200,000 clones, about 95% of them singletons. The germline gives CDR1 MNHEY, CDR2 SVGAGI. Trimming took 0 bases from V and 5 from J; bases not matched to a gene: 7. CDR3 length: 16 amino acids. The chain couples TRBV6-5 to TRBJ2-3, with 8 positions matching TRBD2. The TCR comes from a man in his 60s with colorectal cancer. Sequenced: PBMCs. The CDR3 region is CASSYSNGGALDTQYF. In DNA form, the CDR3 reads TGTGCCAGCAGTTACTCGAACGGGGGGGCTTTAGATACGCAGTATTTT.